This T cell receptor beta chain comes out of a study of lymphopenia after photon versus proton radiotherapy. General study results and limits: After lymphocyte nadir, photon-treated repertoires showed oligoclonal expansion, especially CD8+ Temra. Only patients who died were analyzed for survival; proton advantage is unproven. Relative stability marked proton patients; photon patients lost diversity and naive cells. Larger post-nadir TCR diversity loss correlated inversely with survival in deceased patients.

Measured with immunoSEQ multiplex PCR; TCRdb has only the in-frame clones, and not every one. This table holds about 40,000 clones, 70% to 90% found once. On this clone itself: Its antigen is currently unknown.

This CDR3 contains 13 residues. Germline V lookup: CDR1 SNHLY, CDR2 FYNNEI. The junction had 5 bases not matched to a gene; V was cut back by 7 bases and J by 5 bases. Sequencing used peripheral blood, obtained from a patient treated with proton-based radiotherapy. This sequence joins TRBV2 and TRBJ2-5; 9 bases fit TRBD2. The TCR comes from a woman in her seventies with pancreatic cancer. Some clones in this sample may be carry-over from other donors' samples. The CDR3 here is CASTASGKETQYF. The CDR3 coding sequence is TGTGCCAGCACCGCTAGCGGGAAGGAGACCCAGTACTTC.